This TCR beta chain is drawn from a study of blood T cell repertoires in COVID-19. Overall study: PBMCs, B-cell-depleted T cells, or T cells provided the cDNA or gDNA that made up the material.

This table comes from immunoSEQ multiplex PCR, and its TCRdb copy is limited to in-frame clones, with some not included. Altogether around 270,000 clones are present, around 89% being singletons, with the ten largest covering around 0.88%. The clonotype comes from a man under 40 with acute or convalescent COVID-19. The sequenced sample consisted of peripheral blood.

In DNA, the CDR3 is TGTGCCTGGACCCTAGGGGGACACCGTAATGAAAAACTGTTTTTT. Residues: CAWTLGGHRNEKLFF. The chain carries TRBV30 and TRBJ1-4; tentatively, D is TRBD1 (6 bases). Germline V gene sequence: CDR1 GTSNPN, CDR2 SVGIG (reference sequence). V shed 4 bases and J shed 4 bases, with 16 bases lying between them. The CDR3 consists of 15 residues.